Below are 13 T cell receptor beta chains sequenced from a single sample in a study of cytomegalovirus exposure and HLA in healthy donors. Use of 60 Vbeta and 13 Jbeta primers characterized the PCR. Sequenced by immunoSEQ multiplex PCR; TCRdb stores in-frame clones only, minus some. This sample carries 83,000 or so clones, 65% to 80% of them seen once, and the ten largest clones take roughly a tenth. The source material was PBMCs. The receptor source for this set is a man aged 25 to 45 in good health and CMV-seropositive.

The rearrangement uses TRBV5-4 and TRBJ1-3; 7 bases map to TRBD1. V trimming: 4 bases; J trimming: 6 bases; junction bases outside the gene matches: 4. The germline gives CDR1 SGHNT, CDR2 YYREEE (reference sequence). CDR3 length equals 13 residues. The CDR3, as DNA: TGTGCCAGCAGCATCGACAGGGTAAACACCATATATTTT. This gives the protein CASSIDRVNTIYF.

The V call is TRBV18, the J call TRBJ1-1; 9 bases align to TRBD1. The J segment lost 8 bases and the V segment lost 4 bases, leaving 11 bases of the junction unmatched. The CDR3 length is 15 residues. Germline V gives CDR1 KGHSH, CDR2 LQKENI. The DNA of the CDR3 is TGTGCCAGCTCACTAGGGACAGGGCCCGATGGAGAAGCTTTCTTT. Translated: CASSLGTGPDGEAFF.

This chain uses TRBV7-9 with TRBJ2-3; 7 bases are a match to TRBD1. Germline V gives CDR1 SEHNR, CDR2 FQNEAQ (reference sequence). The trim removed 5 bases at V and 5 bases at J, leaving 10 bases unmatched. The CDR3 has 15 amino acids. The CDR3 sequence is CASSHPQGVEDTQYF. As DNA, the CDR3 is TGTGCCAGCAGCCATCCCCAGGGGGTGGAAGATACGCAGTATTTT.

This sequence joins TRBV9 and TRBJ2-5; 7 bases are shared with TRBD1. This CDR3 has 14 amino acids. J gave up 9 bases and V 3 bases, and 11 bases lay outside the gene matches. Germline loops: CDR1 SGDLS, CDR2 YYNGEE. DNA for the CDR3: TGTGCCAGCAGCGAGGAGACAGGGCCCGGGCCCCAGTACTTC. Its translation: CASSEETGPGPQYF.

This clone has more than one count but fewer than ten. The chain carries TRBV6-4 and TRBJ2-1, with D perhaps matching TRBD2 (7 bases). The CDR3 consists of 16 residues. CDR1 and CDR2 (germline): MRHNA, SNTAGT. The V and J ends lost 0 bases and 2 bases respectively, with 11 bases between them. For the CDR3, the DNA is TGTGCCAGCAGTGACTCGGGCGGGGGCACCTACAATGAGCAGTTCTTC. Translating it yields CASSDSGGGTYNEQFF.

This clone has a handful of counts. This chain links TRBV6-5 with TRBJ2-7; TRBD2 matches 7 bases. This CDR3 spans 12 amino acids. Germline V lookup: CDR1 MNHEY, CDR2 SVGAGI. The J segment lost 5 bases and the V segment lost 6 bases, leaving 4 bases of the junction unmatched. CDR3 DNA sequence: TGTGCCAGCAGCCCCCGGGGGGACGAGCAGTACTTC. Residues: CASSPRGDEQYF.

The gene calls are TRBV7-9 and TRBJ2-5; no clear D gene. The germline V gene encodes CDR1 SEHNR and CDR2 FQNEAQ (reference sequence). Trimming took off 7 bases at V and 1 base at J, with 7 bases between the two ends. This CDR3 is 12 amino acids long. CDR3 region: CASTLIQETQYF. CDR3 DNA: TGTGCCAGCACCCTAATCCAAGAGACCCAGTACTTC.

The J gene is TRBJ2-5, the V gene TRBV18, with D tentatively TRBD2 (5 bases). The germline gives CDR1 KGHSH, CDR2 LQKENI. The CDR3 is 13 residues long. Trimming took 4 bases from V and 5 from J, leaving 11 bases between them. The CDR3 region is CASSLSGGETQYF. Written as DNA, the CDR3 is TGTGCCAGCTCACTCAGCGGAGGTGAGACCCAGTACTTC.

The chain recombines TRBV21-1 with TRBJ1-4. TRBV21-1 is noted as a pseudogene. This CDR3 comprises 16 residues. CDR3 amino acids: CASSKVGREANEKLFF. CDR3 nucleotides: TGTGCCAGCAGCAAAGTCGGTAGGGAGGCTAATGAAAAACTGTTTTTT.

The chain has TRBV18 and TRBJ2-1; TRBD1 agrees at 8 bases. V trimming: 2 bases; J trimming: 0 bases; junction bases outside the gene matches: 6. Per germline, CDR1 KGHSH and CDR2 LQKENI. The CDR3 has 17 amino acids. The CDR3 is CASSPRTGPSSYNEQFF. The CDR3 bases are TGTGCCAGCTCACCAAGGACAGGGCCTAGCTCCTACAATGAGCAGTTCTTC.

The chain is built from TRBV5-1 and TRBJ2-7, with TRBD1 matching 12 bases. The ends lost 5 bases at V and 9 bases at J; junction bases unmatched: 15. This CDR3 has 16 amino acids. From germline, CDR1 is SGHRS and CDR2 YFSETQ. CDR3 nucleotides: TGCGCCAGCAGTCCCGGGACAGGGGGCACGCATCCAGGGCAGTACTTC. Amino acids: CASSPGTGGTHPGQYF. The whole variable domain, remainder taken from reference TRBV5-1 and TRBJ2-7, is KAGVTQTPRYLIKTRGQQVTLSCSPISGHRSVSWYQQTPGQGLQFLFEYFSETQRNKGNFPGRFSGRQFSNSRSEMNVSTLELGDSALYLCASSPGTGGTHPGQYFGPGTRLTVT.

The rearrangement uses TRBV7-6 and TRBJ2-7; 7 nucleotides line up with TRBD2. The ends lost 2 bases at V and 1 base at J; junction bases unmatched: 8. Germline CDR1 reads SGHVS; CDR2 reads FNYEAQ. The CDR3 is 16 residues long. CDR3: CASSLLGGEGSYEQYF. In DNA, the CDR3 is TGTGCCAGCAGCTTACTAGGCGGGGAGGGTTCCTACGAGCAGTACTTC.

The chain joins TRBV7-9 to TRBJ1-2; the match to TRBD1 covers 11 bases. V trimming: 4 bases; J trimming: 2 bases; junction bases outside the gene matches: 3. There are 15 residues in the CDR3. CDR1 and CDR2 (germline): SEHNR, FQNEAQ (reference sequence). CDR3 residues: CASSSRDRGNYGYTF. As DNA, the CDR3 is TGTGCCAGCAGCTCCCGGGACAGGGGGAACTATGGCTACACCTTC. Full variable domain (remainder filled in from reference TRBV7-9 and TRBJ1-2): DTGVSQNPRHKITKRGQNVTFRCDPISEHNRLYWYRQTLGQGPEFLTYFQNEAQLEKSRLLSDRFSAERPKGSFSTLEIQRTEQGDSAMYLCASSSRDRGNYGYTFGSGTRLTVV.